These 10 T cell receptor beta chains originate from one sample sequenced in a study of T cell responses to AZD1222 COVID-19 vaccine. Method: immunoSEQ multiplex PCR; TCRdb's copy keeps in-frame clones and lacks some. The sample lists over 100,000 clones; 87% were seen once. Sample: peripheral blood, taken 28 days after the second AZD1222 dose. These receptors originate from an adult who received the AZD1222 COVID-19 vaccine.

In this sample, this clone turned up once. The chain joins TRBV3-1 (or the pseudogene TRBV3-2) to TRBJ1-1, with TRBD1 matching over 7 bases. V lost 4 bases and J lost 3; bases outside the gene matches: 17. The CDR3 is made up of 18 amino acids. In germline, CDR1 is LGHDT, CDR2 YNNKEL (reference sequence). The CDR3 sequence: CASSRPLGGAGGDTEAFF. In nucleotides, the CDR3 is TGTGCCAGCAGCCGCCCCCTAGGGGGCGCTGGGGGGGACACTGAAGCTTTCTTT.

The chain links TRBV6-6 to TRBJ1-5, with a tentative D call TRBD1 (5 bases). In germline, CDR1 is MNHNY, CDR2 SVGAGI (reference sequence). The CDR3 length is 15 residues. V lost 7 bases and J lost 3, with 16 bases in between. CDR3 DNA: TGTGCCAGCAAATTGGGGGGTCGGGACAATCAGCCCCAGCATTTT. Amino acids: CASKLGGRDNQPQHF.

The J gene is TRBJ2-1, the V gene TRBV7-9, with D possibly TRBD2 on 5 matching bases. The germline gives CDR1 SEHNR, CDR2 FQNEAQ (reference sequence). CDR3 length: 16 amino acids. Trimming left V 3 bases short and J 4 bases short, with 16 bases between. The CDR3 nucleotides are TGTGCCAGCAGCTTGCAAGAAGCGGTTCCTTACAATGAGCAGTTCTTC. The encoded protein is CASSLQEAVPYNEQFF.

The chain employs TRBV6-6 and TRBJ2-1, with a possible D match to TRBD2 (5 bases). The V gene's germline CDR1 is MNHNY and CDR2 SVGAGI (reference sequence). The CDR3 totals 15 residues. Trimming left V 0 bases short and J 4 bases short, with 10 bases between. The CDR3 sequence is CASSYSRELYNEQFF. The CDR3 coding sequence is TGTGCCAGCAGTTACTCGAGGGAGTTATACAATGAGCAGTTCTTC.

Note on this clone: The sample holds other DNA sequences that translate to the same CDR3. The rearrangement joins TRBV11-2 to TRBJ1-5, with unresolved D. This CDR3 contains 13 residues. V was shortened by 0 bases and J by 5 bases, with 5 bases between the two germline ends. Germline V gives CDR1 SGHAT, CDR2 FQNNGV. The CDR3 DNA is TGTGCCAGCAGCTTAGATCGTGATCAGCCCCAGCATTTT. Encoded protein: CASSLDRDQPQHF.

The rearrangement uses TRBV6-5 and TRBJ2-7; perhaps TRBD2 as D (5 bases). V lost 6 bases and J lost 4, with 13 bases in between. This CDR3 spans 13 amino acids. The germline CDR1 and CDR2 sequences are MNHEY and SVGAGI. CDR3 DNA: TGTGCCAGCAGGAGGGATCGATGGTACGAGCAGTACTTC. Its protein product is CASRRDRWYEQYF.

The rearrangement links TRBV4-1 to TRBJ1-2; TRBD1 agrees at 7 bases. The CDR3 totals 15 residues. Germline CDR1 MGHRA, CDR2 YSYEKL. The junction had 9 bases not matched to a gene; V was cut back by 0 bases and J by 8 bases. CDR3 DNA sequence: TGCGCCAGCAGCCAAGATACAGGGGCTGTGAGGGGCTACACCTTC. This sequence encodes CASSQDTGAVRGYTF.

The J gene is TRBJ2-1, the V gene TRBV24-1; D may match TRBD1 or TRBD2 (5 bases each). CDR1 KGHDR and CDR2 SFDVKD come from the germline V gene. The V end lost 6 bases, the J end lost 7 bases, and 21 bases lay between the germline ends. The CDR3 is made up of 16 amino acids. This CDR3 is CATSHRETETRNEQFF. DNA of the CDR3: TGTGCCACCAGTCATAGGGAGACAGAAACCCGGAATGAGCAGTTCTTC.

This clone was found a few times. The CDR3 loop is CASSEDRGLGYTF. CDR3 nucleotides: TGTGCCAGCAGTGAAGATCGGGGCTTAGGCTACACCTTC. The genes are TRBV6-1 and TRBJ1-2; maybe TRBD1 (5 bases). The germline V gene has CDR1 MNHNS and CDR2 SASEGT. The CDR3 is 13 residues long. The V end lost 1 base, the J end lost 8 bases, and 11 bases lay between the germline ends.

V gene TRBV29-1 combines with J gene TRBJ1-1; unclear D gene. V dropped 0 bases and J dropped 5 bases, with 10 bases sitting between them. Germline V CDR1 and CDR2: SQVTM, ANQGSEA. CDR3 length: 13 amino acids. The DNA of the CDR3 is TGCAGCGTTGAAGATACGGGGTGGACTGAAGCTTTCTTT. Translation: CSVEDTGWTEAFF. Full variable domain (missing parts from reference TRBV29-1 and TRBJ1-1): SAVISQKPSRDICQRGTSLTIQCQVDSQVTMMFWYRQQPGQSLTLIATANQGSEATYESGFVIDKFPISRPNLTFSTLTVSNMSPEDSSIYLCSVEDTGWTEAFFGQGTRLTVV.